This T cell receptor beta chain was recovered during a study of T cells in Graves' hyperthyroidism and ophthalmopathy. For the study at large: Peripheral blood was acquired at first diagnosis, ahead of any therapy whatsoever.

Uncontrolled infection, other autoimmune disease, pregnancy or lactation excluded patients. Used for diagnoses were clinical symptoms, serum thyroxine and TRAb, thyroid ultrasound and orbital computed tomography. This sample holds PBMCs from about 10 ml fresh peripheral blood. The CDR3 regions of TCR beta were amplified from RNA transcripts. With the HTBI primer set, the TCR CDR3 went through a first round of RT-PCR. TCRdb reanalysed the multiplex PCR reads using MiXCR and keeps one entry per CDR3 protein. The sample has 490,000 or so distinct CDR3 sequences, 20% to 25% seen once. The CDR3 sequence is 10 residues long. Germline CDR1 reads GTSNPN; CDR2 reads SVGIG (reference sequence). V shed 3 bases and J shed 5 bases, with 4 bases lying between them.

This clonotype was sampled from a woman in her sixties or seventies with Graves' ophthalmopathy. Material for sequencing was blood. V usage is TRBV30 and J usage is TRBJ1-2, with unresolved D. The CDR3 coding sequence is TGTGCCTGGAGCATATATGGCTACACCTTC. Protein sequence: CAWSIYGYTF.